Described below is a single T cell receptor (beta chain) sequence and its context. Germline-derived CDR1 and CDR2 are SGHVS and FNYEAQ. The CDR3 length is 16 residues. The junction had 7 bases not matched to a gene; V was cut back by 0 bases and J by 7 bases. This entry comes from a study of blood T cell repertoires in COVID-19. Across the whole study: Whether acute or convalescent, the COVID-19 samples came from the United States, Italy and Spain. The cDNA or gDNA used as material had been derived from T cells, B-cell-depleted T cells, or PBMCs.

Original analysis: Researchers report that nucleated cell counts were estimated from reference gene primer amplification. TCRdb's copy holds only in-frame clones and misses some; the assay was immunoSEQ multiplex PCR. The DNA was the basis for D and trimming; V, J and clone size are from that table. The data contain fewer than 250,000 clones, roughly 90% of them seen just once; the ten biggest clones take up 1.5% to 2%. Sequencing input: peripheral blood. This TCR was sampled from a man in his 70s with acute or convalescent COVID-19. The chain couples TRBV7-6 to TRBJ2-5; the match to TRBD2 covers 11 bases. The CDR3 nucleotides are TGTGCCAGCAGCTTAGCGTCACTAGCGGGAGAAGGGACCCAGTACTTC. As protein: CASSLASLAGEGTQYF.